Following are 12 T cell receptor beta chains from one sample sequenced in a study of T cell clonotyping in hematopoietic cell transplantation. Measured with immunoSEQ multiplex PCR; TCRdb has only the in-frame clones, and not every one. The data contain under 45,000 clones, 90% to 95% of them singletons. Time point given: recipient sample about 28 days before transplant, after cytoreduction. Sequences were derived from peripheral blood mononuclear cells, sampled before stem cell transplant. The receptor source for this set is a man between 35 and 55 years old with chronic myeloid leukemia. Some clones in this sample may be carry-over from other donors' samples.

The chain combines TRBV28 with TRBJ2-5, with D perhaps TRBD2 (6 bases). This CDR3 has 14 amino acids. Germline lookup yields CDR1 MDHEN and CDR2 SYDVKM. V lost 5 bases and J 5 bases, leaving 15 bases between the germline ends. This CDR3 reads CASSPPAAGETQYF. In DNA, the CDR3 is TGTGCCAGCAGTCCCCCAGCCGCGGGGGAGACCCAGTACTTC.

Of note for this clone: Different DNA sequences within this sample yield the same CDR3. The rearrangement joins TRBV2 to TRBJ1-5; D is possibly TRBD1 (5 bases). V lost 3 bases to trimming and J lost 5 bases, with 11 bases between them. Germline CDR1 SNHLY, CDR2 FYNNEI. This CDR3 is built from 14 residues. The CDR3 spells CASSEGTYYQPQHF. The CDR3 coding sequence is TGTGCCAGCAGTGAGGGGACCTACTATCAGCCCCAGCATTTT.

The J gene is TRBJ2-2, the V gene TRBV11-3; D is ambiguous. The V end lost 3 bases, the J end lost 6 bases, and 11 bases lay between the germline ends. The germline gives CDR1 SGHNT, CDR2 YENEEA. The CDR3 contains 14 residues. The CDR3 spells CASSFTPGAGELFF. The CDR3 DNA follows: TGTGCCAGCAGCTTTACACCCGGCGCCGGGGAGCTGTTTTTT. The full variable domain, completed using reference TRBV11-3 and TRBJ2-2, is EAGVVQSPRYKIIEKKQPVAFWCNPISGHNTLYWYLQNLGQGPELLIRYENEEAVDDSQLPKDRFSAERLKGVDSTLKIQPAELGDSAVYLCASSFTPGAGELFFGEGSRLTVL.

The gene calls are TRBV4-3 and TRBJ2-1; D gene ambiguous. The CDR3 is 15 residues long. Germline CDR1 and CDR2: LGHNA and YSLEER. Trimming took 0 bases from V and 3 from J, leaving 9 bases between them. The CDR3 bases are TGCGCCAGCAGCCAAGAGATGAACCTCTACAATGAGCAGTTCTTC. It encodes CASSQEMNLYNEQFF.

Here the CDR3 DNA reads TGTGCCAGCAGTGAAGTGGCAGGCGCAACCCAGTACTTC. It encodes CASSEVAGATQYF. The chain joins TRBV6-1 to TRBJ2-5; D not certain. Trimming took 1 base from V and 8 from J, leaving 11 bases between them. CDR3 length: 13 residues. Germline V lookup: CDR1 MNHNS, CDR2 SASEGT.

The rearrangement uses TRBV9 and TRBJ2-7, with a possible D match to TRBD1 (5 bases). CDR3 size: 15 residues. V lost 3 bases to trimming and J lost 3 bases, with 16 bases between them. Germline CDR1 reads SGDLS; CDR2 reads YYNGEE. This chain's CDR3 is CASSGSETVGYEQYF. The CDR3 coding sequence is TGTGCCAGCAGCGGATCTGAGACAGTAGGCTACGAGCAGTACTTC.

The rearrangement links TRBV7-3 to TRBJ1-3; D is undetermined. CDR3 length equals 14 residues. Looked up from germline, CDR1 is SGHTA and CDR2 is FQGTGA. Trimming shortened V by 2 bases and J by 2 bases, and 7 bases separated the two germline ends. Written as DNA, the CDR3 is TGTGCCAGCAGCTTATCCGGGACTGGAAACACCATATATTTT. Its translation is CASSLSGTGNTIYF. Using reference TRBV7-3 and TRBJ1-3 for the parts outside the CDR3, the full variable domain is GAGVSQTPSNKVTEKGKYVELRCDPISGHTALYWYRQSLGQGPEFLIYFQGTGAADDSGLPNDRFFAVRPEGSVSTLKIQRTERGDSAVYLCASSLSGTGNTIYFGEGSWLTVV.

J is TRBJ1-4 and V is TRBV5-4; D perhaps matches TRBD1 (5 bases). Germline V gene data show CDR1 as SGHNT and CDR2 as YYREEE (reference sequence). Trimming removed 4 bases from V and 2 bases from J, with 12 bases in between. This CDR3 region has 15 residues. The CDR3 DNA sequence: TGTGCCAGCAGCCTGGGCTCAGGGACTAATGAAAAACTGTTTTTT. It codes for CASSLGSGTNEKLFF. Drawing the rest from reference TRBV5-4 and TRBJ1-4, the complete variable domain is ETGVTQSPTHLIKTRGQQVTLRCSSQSGHNTVSWYQQALGQGPQFIFQYYREEENGRGNFPPRFSGLQFPNYSSELNVNALELDDSALYLCASSLGSGTNEKLFFGSGTQLSVL.

The J gene is TRBJ2-6, the V gene TRBV6-5; no clear D gene. CDR1 MNHEY and CDR2 SVGAGI come from the germline V gene. The CDR3 spans 16 residues. The V end lost 0 bases, the J end lost 0 bases, and 6 bases lay between the germline ends. CDR3 loop: CASSYSTRSGANVLTF. CDR3 sequence (DNA): TGTGCCAGCAGTTACTCGACCCGCTCTGGGGCCAACGTCCTGACTTTC.

V usage is TRBV9 and J usage is TRBJ2-7, with TRBD1 matching over 7 bases. Germline CDR1 and CDR2: SGDLS and YYNGEE. The V and J ends lost 0 bases and 6 bases, in that order; junction bases with no gene match: 6. This CDR3 has 14 residues. The DNA of the CDR3 is TGTGCCAGCAGCGTAGCTGTTGCAGGGGGCGAGCAGTACTTC. Its translation is CASSVAVAGGEQYF.

The chain recombines TRBV6-6 with TRBJ2-7; D remains ambiguous. V lost 6 bases to trimming and J lost 2 bases, with 8 bases between them. Germline-derived CDR1 and CDR2 are MNHNY and SVGAGI (reference sequence). The CDR3 runs 12 residues. In DNA form, the CDR3 reads TGTGCCAGCAGCCTTACCCCCTACGAGCAGTACTTC. This encodes CASSLTPYEQYF.

The chain uses TRBV5-4 and TRBJ1-2, with D possibly TRBD1 on 6 matching bases. V shed 2 bases and J shed 5 bases, with 13 bases lying between them. The CDR3 spans 14 residues. The germline CDR1 and CDR2 sequences are SGHNT and YYREEE (reference sequence). In nucleotides, the CDR3 is TGTGCCAGCAGCTTTCAGGGGAGCCCGTATGGCTACACCTTC. Translation gives CASSFQGSPYGYTF. Together with reference TRBV5-4 and TRBJ1-2, the CDR3 gives the full variable domain: ETGVTQSPTHLIKTRGQQVTLRCSSQSGHNTVSWYQQALGQGPQFIFQYYREEENGRGNFPPRFSGLQFPNYSSELNVNALELDDSALYLCASSFQGSPYGYTFGSGTRLTVV.